Shown below are 27 T cell receptor beta chains from a single sample sequenced in a study of T cell responses to AZD1222 COVID-19 vaccine. Repertoires were generated with immunoSEQ multiplex PCR, while TCRdb's copy carries only in-frame clones and drops some. The sample contains around 160,000 clones, more than 75% of which appear only once. The material was peripheral blood, obtained on day 0 of AZD1222 vaccination. All receptors derive from an adult in good health.

This chain joins TRBV7-2 and TRBJ1-4; tentative D call: TRBD1 (5 bases). The CDR3 is 15 amino acids. The V end was cut by 5 bases, the J end by 7 bases, with 17 bases between. From germline, CDR1 is SGHTA and CDR2 FQGNSA. The CDR3 sequence: CASSPTAGLGEKLFF. The CDR3 DNA follows: TGTGCCAGCAGCCCGACAGCAGGTTTAGGTGAAAAACTGTTTTTT.

The rearrangement uses TRBV2 and TRBJ2-1; no firm D call. The V gene lost 8 bases and the J gene lost 2 bases, with 13 bases spanning the gap. The CDR3 runs 14 residues. Germline CDR1 and CDR2: SNHLY and FYNNEI. The CDR3 loop reads CASVAGLPYNEQFF. The CDR3, as DNA: TGTGCCAGCGTTGCAGGATTGCCCTACAATGAGCAGTTCTTC.

V usage is TRBV28 and J usage is TRBJ2-7; D unresolved. Trimming took 7 bases from V and 1 from J, leaving 11 bases between them. In germline, CDR1 is MDHEN, CDR2 SYDVKM. This CDR3 is 13 amino acids long. The CDR3 coding sequence is TGTGCCAGCACTTCAAGGGCGTCCTACGAGCAGTACTTC. Translating it yields CASTSRASYEQYF.

V usage is TRBV5-1 and J usage is TRBJ1-2; D may be TRBD1 (5 bases). V was clipped by 2 bases and J by 8 bases, with 19 bases between them. This CDR3 is 15 amino acids long. Per germline, CDR1 SGHRS and CDR2 YFSETQ. CDR3 sequence (DNA): TGCGCCAGCAGCTTTAACGCCGGGGACGGAGGAGGCTACACCTTC. This codes for CASSFNAGDGGGYTF. The variable domain in full, completed from reference TRBV5-1 and TRBJ1-2, reads KAGVTQTPRYLIKTRGQQVTLSCSPISGHRSVSWYQQTPGQGLQFLFEYFSETQRNKGNFPGRFSGRQFSNSRSEMNVSTLELGDSALYLCASSFNAGDGGGYTFGSGTRLTVV.

The rearrangement joins TRBV11-1 to TRBJ2-3; D is unclear. Germline CDR1 SGHAT, CDR2 FQDESV (reference sequence). Trimming removed 6 bases from V and 2 bases from J, with 15 bases in between. The length of the CDR3 is 15 residues. The DNA for the CDR3 is TGTGCCAGCAGGGTCGGGCCGAATCCCACAGATACGCAGTATTTT. It is translated as CASRVGPNPTDTQYF.

This sequence joins TRBV19 and TRBJ1-5, with no clear D. CDR1 is LNHDA and CDR2 is SQIVND in the germline V gene (reference sequence). This CDR3 has 14 residues. V lost 3 bases and J 0 bases, leaving 6 bases between the germline ends. Here the CDR3 DNA reads TGTGCCAGTAGTATCTGGGATAGCAATCAGCCCCAGCATTTT. Translation: CASSIWDSNQPQHF.

This clone appeared a single time. The V and J genes are TRBV7-2 and TRBJ2-7; tentatively, D is TRBD1 (5 bases). V lost 5 bases to trimming and J lost 6 bases, with 17 bases between them. The germline V gene encodes CDR1 SGHTA and CDR2 FQGNSA. This CDR3 is built from 14 residues. CDR3 loop: CASSQGTAEFEQYF. The CDR3 coding sequence is TGTGCCAGCAGCCAGGGAACAGCTGAGTTCGAGCAGTACTTC.

V is TRBV5-1 and J is TRBJ1-1, with D possibly being TRBD1 (5 bases). The germline V gene has CDR1 SGHRS and CDR2 YFSETQ. Trimming pared 1 base from V and 4 bases from J, leaving 11 bases between. CDR3 length: 14 residues. The CDR3 sequence: CASSLRGATTEAFF. The CDR3 DNA reads as TGCGCCAGCAGCTTGAGGGGCGCGACCACTGAAGCTTTCTTT.

The chain employs TRBV7-2 and TRBJ2-5; 8 bases fit TRBD2. V gave up 4 bases and J gave up 5 bases; unmatched junction bases: 15. CDR3 length equals 17 residues. Per the germline V gene, CDR1 is SGHTA and CDR2 is FQGNSA. The CDR3 region is CASSSEGGAGARETQYF. In DNA, the CDR3 is TGTGCCAGCAGCTCCGAAGGTGGAGCGGGAGCCCGTGAGACCCAGTACTTC.

The V and J genes are TRBV6-5 and TRBJ1-2, with D possibly TRBD1 on 6 matching bases. V was trimmed by 5 bases and J by 5 bases, leaving 15 bases between them. The CDR3 extends over 14 amino acids. The V gene's germline CDR1 is MNHEY and CDR2 SVGAGI. CDR3 amino acids: CASSRDRLPYGYTF. DNA for the CDR3: TGTGCCAGCAGTAGAGACAGGCTGCCTTATGGCTACACCTTC.

The genes are TRBV19 and TRBJ1-5, with 8 bases identical to TRBD1. This CDR3 is 14 amino acids long. The V gene's germline CDR1 is LNHDA and CDR2 SQIVND (reference sequence). Trimming at V came to 3 bases and at J to 6 bases, leaving 4 bases not matched to a gene. The CDR3 DNA sequence: TGTGCCAGTAGTATGGCAGGGGGCGGTCAGCCCCAGCATTTT. Translation gives CASSMAGGGQPQHF.

The genes are TRBV3-1 (or the pseudogene TRBV3-2) and TRBJ1-6, with a possible D match to TRBD1 (6 bases). Trimming removed 7 bases from V and 7 bases from J, with 14 bases in between. Germline V CDR1 and CDR2: LGHDT, YNNKEL (reference sequence). The CDR3 spans 14 residues. CDR3 loop: CASTADRRNSPLHF. The CDR3, as DNA: TGTGCCAGCACCGCGGACAGAAGGAATTCACCCCTCCACTTT.

V gene TRBV11-2 combines with J gene TRBJ2-7; D is undetermined. Looked up from germline, CDR1 is SGHAT and CDR2 is FQNNGV. CDR3 length: 12 amino acids. V was clipped by 5 bases and J by 4 bases, with 9 bases between them. In DNA, the CDR3 is TGTGCCAGCAGCCCGGTGGGGTACGAGCAGTACTTC. As protein: CASSPVGYEQYF.

This clone was observed once. V and J are TRBV6-2 or TRBV6-3 and TRBJ1-6; D might be TRBD1 (5 bases). CDR1 is MNHEY, CDR2 SVGEGT, per germline. The CDR3 has 11 amino acids. Trimming took off 2 bases at V and 12 bases at J, with 5 bases between the two ends. As DNA, the CDR3 is TGTGCCAGCAGTTACGGGGGACCCCTCCACTTT. Amino acid sequence: CASSYGGPLHF.

The J gene is TRBJ2-1, the V gene TRBV4-1; D not certain. CDR3 length equals 14 residues. V was cut by 0 bases and J by 3 bases, with 6 bases left in between. From germline, CDR1 is MGHRA and CDR2 YSYEKL. The DNA for the CDR3 is TGCGCCAGCAGCCAAGACCCTAACTACAATGAGCAGTTCTTC. Translated: CASSQDPNYNEQFF.

The chain combines TRBV27 with TRBJ2-1; 14 bases are shared with TRBD2. Germline CDR1 and CDR2: MNHEY and SMNVEV (reference sequence). The length of the CDR3 is 18 residues. Trimming at V came to 5 bases and at J to 7 bases, leaving 13 bases not matched to a gene. CDR3 region: CASSPRTGLAGGRNEQFF. DNA for the CDR3: TGTGCCAGCAGTCCTAGGACCGGACTAGCGGGGGGACGGAATGAGCAGTTCTTC.

The chain joins TRBV12-3 or TRBV12-4 to TRBJ1-1, with D tentatively TRBD1 (5 bases). The length of the CDR3 is 13 residues. Trimming left V 4 bases short and J 3 bases short, with 9 bases between. Here the CDR3 reads CASSWVGDTEAFF. The CDR3 DNA reads TGTGCCAGCAGTTGGGTAGGGGACACTGAAGCTTTCTTT.

This clone appeared once. This chain links TRBV7-8 with TRBJ1-5, with D perhaps TRBD1 (5 bases). Trimming left V 0 bases short and J 7 bases short, with 13 bases between. This CDR3 is 15 amino acids long. CDR1 and CDR2 (germline): SGHVS, FQNEAQ. CDR3 protein: CASSLAVGPGQPQHF. The CDR3 DNA sequence: TGTGCCAGCAGCTTAGCGGTGGGTCCAGGGCAGCCCCAGCATTTT.

The chain carries TRBV4-1 and TRBJ1-4; a weak D match, TRBD1 (5 bases). The V and J ends lost 0 bases and 7 bases respectively, with 12 bases between them. This CDR3 has 15 amino acids. Germline CDR1 and CDR2: MGHRA and YSYEKL. Here the CDR3 DNA reads TGCGCCAGCAGCCAAGATTTTGGGGGGGGTGAAAAACTGTTTTTT. Its translation: CASSQDFGGGEKLFF.

This chain uses TRBV5-5 with TRBJ1-2; no clear D gene. The germline V gene has CDR1 SGHKS and CDR2 YYEKEE (reference sequence). This CDR3 is built from 15 residues. The V end lost 4 bases, the J end lost 5 bases, and 18 bases lay between the germline ends. The CDR3 spells CASSPEYGSPYGYTF. In DNA, the CDR3 is TGTGCCAGCAGCCCGGAGTATGGCAGCCCTTATGGCTACACCTTC.

The genes are TRBV7-3 and TRBJ2-7; maybe TRBD1 (6 bases). V lost 5 bases to trimming and J lost 5 bases, with 13 bases between them. This CDR3 contains 13 residues. Germline V gene lookup returns CDR1 SGHTA and CDR2 FQGTGA. The CDR3 DNA reads TGTGCCAGCAGCCCTCAGGGGAGCGACGAGCAGTACTTC. Translated, it gives CASSPQGSDEQYF.

The chain is built from TRBV19 and TRBJ1-5; unclear D gene. The CDR3 spans 11 residues. V shed 3 bases and J shed 12 bases, with 9 bases lying between them. Germline assignment: CDR1 LNHDA and CDR2 SQIVND (reference sequence). In DNA, the CDR3 is TGTGCCAGTAGTATTGGGTATTTCCAGCATTTT. Protein sequence: CASSIGYFQHF.

The chain carries TRBV5-1 and TRBJ1-3; D is unresolved. V was trimmed by 4 bases and J by 4 bases, leaving 3 bases between them. The CDR3 has 11 amino acids. From germline, CDR1 is SGHRS and CDR2 YFSETQ. CDR3 loop: CASSPGNTIYF. CDR3 DNA sequence: TGCGCCAGCAGCCCCGGAAACACCATATATTTT.

The rearrangement links TRBV13 to TRBJ1-1; D is unresolved. Per germline, CDR1 PRHDT and CDR2 FYEKMQ (reference sequence). The CDR3 runs to 15 residues. V dropped 0 bases and J dropped 4 bases, with 12 bases sitting between them. The CDR3 region has the DNA TGTGCCAGCAGCTTAGGAACACAGTCGGGCACTGAAGCTTTCTTT. Translated: CASSLGTQSGTEAFF. Filled out from reference TRBV13 and TRBJ1-1, the complete variable domain reads AAGVIQSPRHLIKEKRETATLKCYPIPRHDTVYWYQQGPGQDPQFLISFYEKMQSDKGSIPDRFSAQQFSDYHSELNMSSLELGDSALYFCASSLGTQSGTEAFFGQGTRLTVV.

The count of this clone is one. The rearrangement links TRBV5-1 to TRBJ1-1; TRBD1 agrees at 9 bases. The germline CDR1 and CDR2 sequences are SGHRS and YFSETQ. This CDR3 is 19 amino acids long. J gave up 0 bases and V 4 bases, and 16 bases lay outside the gene matches. The CDR3 DNA reads TGCGCCAGCAGCCGGGATAGGGGGGACAGGGCACCCATGAACACTGAAGCTTTCTTT. Protein sequence: CASSRDRGDRAPMNTEAFF.

This clone was detected only a few times. The chain uses TRBV7-9 and TRBJ2-3; D is ambiguous. The CDR3 is made up of 15 amino acids. Germline assignment: CDR1 SEHNR and CDR2 FQNEAQ (reference sequence). V gave up 1 base and J gave up 2 bases, with 10 bases separating them. Written as DNA, the CDR3 is TGTGCCAGCAGCTTAGGCAGCATTCTCACAGATACGCAGTATTTT. It yields the protein CASSLGSILTDTQYF.

V is TRBV27 and J is TRBJ2-7, with D unclear. Germline lookup yields CDR1 MNHEY and CDR2 SMNVEV (reference sequence). The CDR3 has 15 amino acids. Trimming took 2 bases from V and 3 from J, leaving 14 bases between them. CDR3 protein: CASSLKGPGVYEQYF. In DNA form, the CDR3 reads TGTGCCAGCAGTTTAAAGGGCCCTGGCGTCTACGAGCAGTACTTC.